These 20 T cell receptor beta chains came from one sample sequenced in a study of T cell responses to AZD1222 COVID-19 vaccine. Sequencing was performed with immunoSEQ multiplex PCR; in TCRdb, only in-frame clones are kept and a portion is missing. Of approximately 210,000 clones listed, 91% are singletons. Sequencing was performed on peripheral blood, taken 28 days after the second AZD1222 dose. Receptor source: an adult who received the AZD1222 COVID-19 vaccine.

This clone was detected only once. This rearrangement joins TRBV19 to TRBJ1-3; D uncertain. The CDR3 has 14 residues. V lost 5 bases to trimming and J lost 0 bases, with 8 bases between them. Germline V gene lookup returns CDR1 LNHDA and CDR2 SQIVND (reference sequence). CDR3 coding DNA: TGTGCCAGTAGTCCCCAAGGCTCTGGAAACACCATATATTTT. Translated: CASSPQGSGNTIYF.

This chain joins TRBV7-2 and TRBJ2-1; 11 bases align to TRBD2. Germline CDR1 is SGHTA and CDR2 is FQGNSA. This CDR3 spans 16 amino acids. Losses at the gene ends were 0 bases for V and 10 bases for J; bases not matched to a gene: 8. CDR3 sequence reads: CASSLAGTSGSIEQFF. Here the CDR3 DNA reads TGTGCCAGCAGCTTAGCGGGAACTAGCGGGAGCATCGAGCAGTTCTTC.

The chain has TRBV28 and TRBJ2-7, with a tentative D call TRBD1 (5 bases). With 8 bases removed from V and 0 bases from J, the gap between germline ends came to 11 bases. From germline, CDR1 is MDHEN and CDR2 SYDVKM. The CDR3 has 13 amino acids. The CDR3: CASSTVSSYEQYF. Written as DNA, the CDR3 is TGTGCCAGCTCGACAGTAAGCTCCTACGAGCAGTACTTC.

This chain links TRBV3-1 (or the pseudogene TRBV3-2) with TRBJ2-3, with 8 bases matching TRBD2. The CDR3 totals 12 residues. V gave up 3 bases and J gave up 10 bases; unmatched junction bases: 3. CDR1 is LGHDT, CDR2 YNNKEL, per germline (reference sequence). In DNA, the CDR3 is TGTGCCAGCAGCCACTCGGGACTAGCGCAGTATTTT. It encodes CASSHSGLAQYF.

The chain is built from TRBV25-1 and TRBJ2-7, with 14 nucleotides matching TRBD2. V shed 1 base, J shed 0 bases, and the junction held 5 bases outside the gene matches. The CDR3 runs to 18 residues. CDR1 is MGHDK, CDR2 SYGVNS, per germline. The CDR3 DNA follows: TGTGCCAGCAGTGAATGGAGACTAGCGGGAGGGAGCTCCTACGAGCAGTACTTC. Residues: CASSEWRLAGGSSYEQYF.

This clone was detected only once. The CDR3 is CASRWDGSGNTIYF. CDR3 bases: TGTGCCAGCAGATGGGACGGCTCTGGAAACACCATATATTTT. The genes are TRBV28 and TRBJ1-3; tentatively, D is TRBD1 (5 bases). V lost 6 bases to trimming and J lost 0 bases, with 9 bases between them. Per the germline V gene, CDR1 is MDHEN and CDR2 is SYDVKM. The CDR3 consists of 14 residues.

CDR3: CASSFRDRGANGQYF. Written as DNA, the CDR3 is TGTGCCAGCAGTTTCCGGGACAGGGGAGCCAACGGGCAGTACTTC. This rearrangement joins TRBV28 to TRBJ2-7, with 10 bases identical to TRBD1. Germline CDR1 is MDHEN and CDR2 is SYDVKM. V shed 3 bases and J 9 bases; nucleotides not matched to a gene: 11. This CDR3 has 15 amino acids.

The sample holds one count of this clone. This chain's CDR3 is CASSAGGGSYNEQFF. CDR3 nucleotide sequence: TGTGCCAGCAGCGCAGGGGGGGGATCCTACAATGAGCAGTTCTTC. The chain employs TRBV14 and TRBJ2-1, with D perhaps being TRBD1 or TRBD2 (7 bases each). With 5 bases removed from V and 1 base from J, the gap between germline ends came to 12 bases. The germline V gene encodes CDR1 SGHDN and CDR2 FVKESK. The CDR3 length is 15 residues.

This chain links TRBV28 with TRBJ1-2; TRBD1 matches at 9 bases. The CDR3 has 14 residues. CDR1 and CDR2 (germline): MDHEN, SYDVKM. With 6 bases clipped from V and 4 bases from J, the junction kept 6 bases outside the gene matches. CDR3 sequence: CASSPSTGGYGYTF. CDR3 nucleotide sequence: TGTGCCAGCAGCCCATCGACAGGGGGCTATGGCTACACCTTC.

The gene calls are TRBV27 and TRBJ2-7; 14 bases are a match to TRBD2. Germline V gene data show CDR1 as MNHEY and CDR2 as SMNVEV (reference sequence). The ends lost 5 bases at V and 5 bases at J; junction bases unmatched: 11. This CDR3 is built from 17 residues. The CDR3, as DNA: TGTGCCAGCAGTCACCGACTAGCGGGAGGGCCGGTAAACGAGCAGTACTTC. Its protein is CASSHRLAGGPVNEQYF.

CDR3 in amino acids: CASSSRGASGSYNEQFF. The CDR3 region has the DNA TGTGCCAGCTCCTCCCGTGGGGCCAGCGGTTCCTACAATGAGCAGTTCTTC. The chain has TRBV11-3 and TRBJ2-1, with D perhaps assigned TRBD1 or TRBD2 (5 bases each). Germline V CDR1 and CDR2: SGHNT, YENEEA. Trimming left V 8 bases short and J 1 base short, with 21 bases between. The CDR3 runs 17 residues.

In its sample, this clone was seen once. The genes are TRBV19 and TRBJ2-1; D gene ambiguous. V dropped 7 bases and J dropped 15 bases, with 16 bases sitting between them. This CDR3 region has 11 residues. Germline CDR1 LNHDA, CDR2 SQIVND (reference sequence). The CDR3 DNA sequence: TGTGCCAGTACCTCTCGGCTTATGGCGTTCTTC. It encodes CASTSRLMAFF.

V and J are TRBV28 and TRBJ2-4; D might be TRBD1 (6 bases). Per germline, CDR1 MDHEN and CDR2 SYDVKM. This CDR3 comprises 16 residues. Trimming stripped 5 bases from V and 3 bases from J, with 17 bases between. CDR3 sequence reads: CASSPVPGQLKNIQYF. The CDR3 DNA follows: TGTGCCAGCAGTCCCGTCCCGGGACAACTCAAAAACATTCAGTACTTC.

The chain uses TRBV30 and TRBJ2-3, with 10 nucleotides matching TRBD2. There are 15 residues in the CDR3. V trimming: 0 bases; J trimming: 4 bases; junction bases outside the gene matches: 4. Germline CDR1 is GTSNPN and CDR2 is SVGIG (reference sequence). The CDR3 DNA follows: TGTGCCTGGAGTGTACTAGCGGGAAGCTCAGATACGCAGTATTTT. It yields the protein CAWSVLAGSSDTQYF.

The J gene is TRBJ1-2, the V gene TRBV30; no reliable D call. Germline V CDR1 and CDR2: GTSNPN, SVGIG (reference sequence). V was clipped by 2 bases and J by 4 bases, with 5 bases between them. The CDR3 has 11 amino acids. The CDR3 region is CAWSHTYGYTF. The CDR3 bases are TGTGCCTGGAGTCACACCTATGGCTACACCTTC.

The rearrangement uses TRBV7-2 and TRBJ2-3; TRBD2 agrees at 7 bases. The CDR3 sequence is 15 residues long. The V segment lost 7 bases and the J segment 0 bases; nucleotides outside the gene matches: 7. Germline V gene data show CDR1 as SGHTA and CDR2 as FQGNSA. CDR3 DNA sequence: TGTGCCAGCAACTCTGCGGGGGTTAGCACAGATACGCAGTATTTT. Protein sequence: CASNSAGVSTDTQYF.

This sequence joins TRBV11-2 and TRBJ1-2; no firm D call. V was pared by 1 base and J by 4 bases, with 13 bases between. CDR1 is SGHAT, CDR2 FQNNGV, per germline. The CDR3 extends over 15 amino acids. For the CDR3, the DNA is TGTGCCAGCAGCTTAGGTACTTCCCACAGCTATGGCTACACCTTC. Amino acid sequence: CASSLGTSHSYGYTF. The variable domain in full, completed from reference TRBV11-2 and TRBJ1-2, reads EAGVAQSPRYKIIEKRQSVAFWCNPISGHATLYWYQQILGQGPKLLIQFQNNGVVDDSQLPKDRFSAERLKGVDSTLKIQPAKLEDSAVYLCASSLGTSHSYGYTFGSGTRLTVV.

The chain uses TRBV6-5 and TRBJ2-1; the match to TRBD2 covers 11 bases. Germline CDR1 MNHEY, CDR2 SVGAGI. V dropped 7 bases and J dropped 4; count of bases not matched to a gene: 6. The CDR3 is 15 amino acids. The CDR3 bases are TGTGCCAGCATGATGCTAGCGGGGGGTTACAATGAGCAGTTCTTC. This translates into CASMMLAGGYNEQFF.

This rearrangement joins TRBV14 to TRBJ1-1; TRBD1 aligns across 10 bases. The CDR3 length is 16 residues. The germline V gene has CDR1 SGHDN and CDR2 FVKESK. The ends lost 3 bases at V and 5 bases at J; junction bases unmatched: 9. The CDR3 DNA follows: TGTGCCAGCAGCCATGGACAGGGGGGAAGGAGGACTGAAGCTTTCTTT. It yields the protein CASSHGQGGRRTEAFF.

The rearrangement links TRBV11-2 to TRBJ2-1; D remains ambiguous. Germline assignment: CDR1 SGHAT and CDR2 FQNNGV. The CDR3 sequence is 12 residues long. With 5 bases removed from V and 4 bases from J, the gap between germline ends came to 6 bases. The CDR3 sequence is CASSPNYNEQFF. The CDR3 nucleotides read TGTGCCAGCAGCCCTAATTACAATGAGCAGTTCTTC.